This entry features one T cell receptor beta chain sequence. Its antigen is currently unknown. This sample was included in a study of cytomegalovirus exposure and HLA in healthy donors. A multiplex PCR was run with 60 Vbeta primers and 13 Jbeta primers. Libraries were prepared by immunoSEQ multiplex PCR; TCRdb keeps only in-frame clonotypes and omits some of them. The data contain about 160,000 clones, 60% to 80% of them singletons. Samples came from healthy bone marrow donors. Whole-study findings and limits: A later analysis linked a missense DCLRE1C variant to TCR beta V- and J-gene trimming. Investigators reported under 200 TCR beta chains as tied to cytomegalovirus.

The CDR3 spans 15 residues. Unmatched junction bases numbered 6, after V lost 4 bases and J lost 0 bases. Germline CDR1 reads MNHNS; CDR2 reads SASEGT. The specimen sequenced was PBMCs. V is TRBV6-1 and J is TRBJ2-7; 7 nucleotides line up with TRBD1. The receptor was derived from a woman aged 25-40 years in good health and CMV-seronegative. The CDR3 DNA reads as TGTGCCAGCAGTGTCCTGGACAGGAACTCCTACGAGCAGTACTTC. It encodes CASSVLDRNSYEQYF.